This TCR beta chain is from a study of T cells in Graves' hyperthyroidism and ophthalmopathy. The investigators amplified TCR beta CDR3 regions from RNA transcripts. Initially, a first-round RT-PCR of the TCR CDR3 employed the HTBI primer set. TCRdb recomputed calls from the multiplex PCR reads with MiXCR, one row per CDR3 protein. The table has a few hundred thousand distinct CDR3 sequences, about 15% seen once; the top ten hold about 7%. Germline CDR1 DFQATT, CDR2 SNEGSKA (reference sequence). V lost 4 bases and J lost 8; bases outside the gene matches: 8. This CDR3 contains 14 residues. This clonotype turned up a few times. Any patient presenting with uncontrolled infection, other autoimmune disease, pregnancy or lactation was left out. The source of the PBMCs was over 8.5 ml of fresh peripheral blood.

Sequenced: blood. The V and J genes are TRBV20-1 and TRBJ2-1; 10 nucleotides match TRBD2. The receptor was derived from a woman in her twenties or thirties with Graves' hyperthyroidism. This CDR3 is CSATLAGVTDEQFF. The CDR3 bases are TGCAGTGCTACCCTAGCGGGAGTTACCGATGAGCAGTTCTTC.